The following is a T cell receptor beta chain sequence with its context. As yet, its antigen is unknown. Unique molecular identifiers were incorporated when the TCRbeta library was constructed. MiXCR, applied by TCRdb to the PCR reads, yields one record per CDR3 protein. The data show about 220,000 distinct CDR3 sequences, more than 15% seen once. This specimen belongs to a study of T-cell reconstitution after alpha-beta-depleted transplantation in children. Study results and caveats: By about two months after transplant, alpha-beta T cells reportedly arose from several hundred graft clones that had expanded. Surviving recipient cells, namely T cells and thymic progenitors, were the source of high day-60 TCRbeta diversity in some patients. Newly produced T cells mostly provided counts and TCRbeta diversity after one year, as hyperexpanded clones declined.

The material sequenced was PBMCs, mostly from graft donor cells, taken 360 days after TCRalphabeta/CD19-depleted stem cell transplant. This clonotype was sampled from a male patient aged 2 to 9 who had a stem cell transplant for acute lymphoblastic leukemia, so the T cells may come from the graft donor.

CDR3 coding DNA: TGTGCCACCAGTGACTCCCTACAGGGTGCGGGCCCCCAAGAGACCCAGTACTTC. Protein product: CATSDSLQGAGPQETQYF. The chain is built from TRBV24-1 and TRBJ2-5; weak D call: TRBD1 (6 bases). The CDR3 consists of 18 residues. V was pared by 4 bases and J by 1 base, with 21 bases between. Germline CDR1 KGHDR, CDR2 SFDVKD.